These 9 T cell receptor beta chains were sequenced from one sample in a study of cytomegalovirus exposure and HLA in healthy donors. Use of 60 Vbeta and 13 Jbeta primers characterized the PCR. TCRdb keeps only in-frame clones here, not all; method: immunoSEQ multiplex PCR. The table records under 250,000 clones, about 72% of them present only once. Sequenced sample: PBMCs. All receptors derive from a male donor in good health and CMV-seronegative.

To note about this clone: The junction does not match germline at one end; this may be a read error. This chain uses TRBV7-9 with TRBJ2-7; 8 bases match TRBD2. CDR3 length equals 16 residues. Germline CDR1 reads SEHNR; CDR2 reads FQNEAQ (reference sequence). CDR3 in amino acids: CSSSDWGSSGAYEQYF. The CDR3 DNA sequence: TGTTCCAGCAGCGATTGGGGGAGTAGCGGGGCCTACGAGCAGTACTTC.

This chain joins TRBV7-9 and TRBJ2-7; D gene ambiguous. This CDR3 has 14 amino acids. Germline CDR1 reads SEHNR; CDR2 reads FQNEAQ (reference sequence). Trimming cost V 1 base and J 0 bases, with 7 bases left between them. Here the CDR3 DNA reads TGTGCCAGCAGCTTAGTGGCAGTCTCCTACGAGCAGTACTTC. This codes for CASSLVAVSYEQYF.

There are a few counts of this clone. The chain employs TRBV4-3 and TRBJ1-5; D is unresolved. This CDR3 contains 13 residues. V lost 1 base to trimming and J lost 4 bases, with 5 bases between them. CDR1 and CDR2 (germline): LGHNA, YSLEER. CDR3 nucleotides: TGCGCCAGCAGCCAAGCGGGGAATCAGCCCCAGCATTTT. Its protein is CASSQAGNQPQHF.

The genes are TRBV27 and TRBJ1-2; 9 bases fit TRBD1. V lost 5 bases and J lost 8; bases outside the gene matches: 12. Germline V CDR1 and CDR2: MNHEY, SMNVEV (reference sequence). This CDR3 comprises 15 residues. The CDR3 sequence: CASSPDYLTGGGYTF. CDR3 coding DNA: TGTGCCAGCAGTCCGGACTATCTGACAGGGGGAGGCTACACCTTC.

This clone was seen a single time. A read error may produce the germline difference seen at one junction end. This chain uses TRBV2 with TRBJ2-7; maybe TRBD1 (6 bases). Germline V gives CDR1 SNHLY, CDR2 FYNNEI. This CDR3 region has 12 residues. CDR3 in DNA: TGTGCCAGCACAGGGGATTTCTACGAGCAGCACTTC. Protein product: CASTGDFYEQHF.

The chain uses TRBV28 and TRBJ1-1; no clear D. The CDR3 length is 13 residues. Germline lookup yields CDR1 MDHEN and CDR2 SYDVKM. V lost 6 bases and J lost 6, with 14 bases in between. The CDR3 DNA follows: TGTGCCAGCAGCCTTTCGGGTTCCCCTGAAGCTTTCTTT. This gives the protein CASSLSGSPEAFF. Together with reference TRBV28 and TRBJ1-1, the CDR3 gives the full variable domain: DVKVTQSSRYLVKRTGEKVFLECVQDMDHENMFWYRQDPGLGLRLIYFSYDVKMKEKGDIPEGYSVSREKKERFSLILESASTNQTSMYLCASSLSGSPEAFFGQGTRLTVV.

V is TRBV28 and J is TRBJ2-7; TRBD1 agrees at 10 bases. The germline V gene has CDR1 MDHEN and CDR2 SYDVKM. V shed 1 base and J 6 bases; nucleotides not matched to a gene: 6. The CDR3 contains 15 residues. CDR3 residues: CASSLSGTGVGEQYF. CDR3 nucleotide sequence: TGTGCCAGCAGTTTATCCGGGACAGGGGTCGGCGAGCAGTACTTC.

The CDR3 region is CSVDGGNGYTF. CDR3 sequence (DNA): TGCAGCGTTGACGGGGGGAATGGCTACACCTTC. This chain connects TRBV29-1 to TRBJ1-2; maybe TRBD1 (5 bases). V lost 3 bases, J lost 6 bases, and 8 bases lay in between. From germline, CDR1 is SQVTM and CDR2 ANQGSEA. The CDR3 runs to 11 residues.

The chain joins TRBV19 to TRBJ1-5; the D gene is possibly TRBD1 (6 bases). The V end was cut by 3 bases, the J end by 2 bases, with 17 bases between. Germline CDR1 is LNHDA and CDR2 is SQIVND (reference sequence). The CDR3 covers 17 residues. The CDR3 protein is CASSIGQGQIRNQPQHF. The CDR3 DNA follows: TGTGCCAGTAGTATCGGGCAGGGGCAAATCCGCAATCAGCCCCAGCATTTT.